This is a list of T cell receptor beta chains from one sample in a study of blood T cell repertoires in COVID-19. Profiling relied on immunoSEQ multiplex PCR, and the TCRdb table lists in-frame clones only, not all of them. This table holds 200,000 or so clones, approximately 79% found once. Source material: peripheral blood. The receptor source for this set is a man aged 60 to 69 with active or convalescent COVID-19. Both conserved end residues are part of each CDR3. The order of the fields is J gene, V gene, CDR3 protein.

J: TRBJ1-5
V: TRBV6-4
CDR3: CASSDSVRIIQPQHF

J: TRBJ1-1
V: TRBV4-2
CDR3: CASIGQGPNTEAFF

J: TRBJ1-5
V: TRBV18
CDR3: CASSPSDRVGNQPQHF

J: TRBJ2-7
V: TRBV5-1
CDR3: CASSLKGGLSYEQYF

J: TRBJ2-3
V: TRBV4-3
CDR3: CASSQGRQGSLDTQYF

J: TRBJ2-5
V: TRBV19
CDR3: CASREQGEETQYF

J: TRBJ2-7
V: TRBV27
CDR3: CASSEHRDRGESTYEQYF

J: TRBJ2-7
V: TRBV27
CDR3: CASSFSGSYEQYF

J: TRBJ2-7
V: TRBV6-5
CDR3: CASSYGSGRALYEQYF

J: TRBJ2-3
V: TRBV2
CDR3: CATGDFEVTDTQYF

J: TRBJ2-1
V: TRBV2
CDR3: CASSRDSTGYNEQFF

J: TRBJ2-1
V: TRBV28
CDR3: CASRESKGAYNEQFF

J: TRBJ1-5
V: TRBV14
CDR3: CASSQGQGSNQPQHF

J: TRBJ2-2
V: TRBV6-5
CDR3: CASSRDSANTGELFF

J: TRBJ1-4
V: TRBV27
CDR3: CASSAAGRQEKLFF

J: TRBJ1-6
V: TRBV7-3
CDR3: CASSSGTAGNSPLHF

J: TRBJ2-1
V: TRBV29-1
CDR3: CSVEESGSGGEQFF

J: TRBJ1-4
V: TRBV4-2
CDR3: CASSPHRLAATNEKLFF

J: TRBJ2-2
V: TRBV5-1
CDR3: CASSLGSGENTGELFF

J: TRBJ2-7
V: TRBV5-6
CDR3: CASSLRQGRYEQYF

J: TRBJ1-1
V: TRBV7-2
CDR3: CASSLGAGALNTEAFF

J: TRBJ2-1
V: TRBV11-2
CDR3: CASSFSRPGNEQFF

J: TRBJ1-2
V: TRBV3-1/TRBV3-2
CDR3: CASSQDGGGYTF

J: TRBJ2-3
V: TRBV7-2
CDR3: CASSTQGLSTDTQYF

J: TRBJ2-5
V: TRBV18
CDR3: CASSPSRETQYF

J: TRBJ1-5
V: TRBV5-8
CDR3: CASSLAGYSNQPQHF

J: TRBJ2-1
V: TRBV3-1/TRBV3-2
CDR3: CASTRTSPDYNEQFF

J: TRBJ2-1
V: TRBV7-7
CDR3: CASSTGTLNEQFF

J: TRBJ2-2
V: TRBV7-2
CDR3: CASSLFSGKAGELFF

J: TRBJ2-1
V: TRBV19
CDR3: CASSFPGGEQFF

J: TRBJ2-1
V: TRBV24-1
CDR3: CATSDFTGGRDEQFF

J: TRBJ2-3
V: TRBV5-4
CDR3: CASRKGTSGSTDTQYF

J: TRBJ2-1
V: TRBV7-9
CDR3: CASSLVSGGGEQFF

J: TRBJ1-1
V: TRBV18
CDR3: CASSLGPGTGASTEAFF

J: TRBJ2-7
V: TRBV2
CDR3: CASSPGPAGGGSYEQYF

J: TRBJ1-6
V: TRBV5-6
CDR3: CASSLANNSPLHF

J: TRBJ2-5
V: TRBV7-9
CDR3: CASSRDRVEETQYF

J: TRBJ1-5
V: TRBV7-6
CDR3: CASSTDRYSNQPQHF

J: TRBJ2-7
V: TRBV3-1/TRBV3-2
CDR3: CASSQAGTSGITSYEQYF

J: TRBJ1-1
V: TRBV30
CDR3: CAWRDGGVGAFF

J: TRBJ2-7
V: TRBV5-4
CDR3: CASSLPSSGRGDEQYF

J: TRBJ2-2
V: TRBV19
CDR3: CASSMTSGSYTGELFF

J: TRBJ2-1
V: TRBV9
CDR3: CASSVGRAIYNEQFF

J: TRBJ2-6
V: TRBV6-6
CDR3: CASSQGSGSGANVLTF

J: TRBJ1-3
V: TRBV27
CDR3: CASSLLTGSSGNTIYF

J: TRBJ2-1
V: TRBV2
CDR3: CASSEALLGASYNEQFF

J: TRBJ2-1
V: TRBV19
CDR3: CASSMREAWNEQFF

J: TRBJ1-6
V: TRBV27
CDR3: CASSPARQKISSYNSPLHF

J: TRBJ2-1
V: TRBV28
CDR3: CASNSLSGARLVFHNEQFF